The 14 T cell receptor beta chains presented below share a single source sample, sequenced in a study of T-cell reconstitution after alpha-beta-depleted transplantation in children. Unique molecular identifiers were used to barcode this TCRbeta library. MiXCR, applied by TCRdb to the PCR reads, yields one record per CDR3 protein. The table lists roughly 670,000 distinct CDR3 sequences, less than 15% of them singletons. Material: PBMCs, obtained before TCRalphabeta/CD19-depleted stem cell transplant. These receptors came from a girl aged 2 to 10 with congenital amegakaryocytic thrombocytopenia, due to receive a stem cell transplant.

This clonotype has more than one count but fewer than ten. V usage is TRBV12-3 or TRBV12-4 and J usage is TRBJ2-3; D uncertain. V was trimmed by 3 bases and J by 2 bases, leaving 6 bases between them. The CDR3 length is 13 residues. CDR3 in DNA: TGTGCCAGCAGTTTCTCTAACACAGATACGCAGTATTTT. Its protein product is CASSFSNTDTQYF.

This clonotype has at least ten counts. The chain couples TRBV6-6 to TRBJ1-2; D gene uncertain. V lost 7 bases to trimming and J lost 7 bases, with 10 bases between them. Germline V gives CDR1 MNHNY, CDR2 SVGAGI (reference sequence). The CDR3 loop spans 11 amino acids. The CDR3 is CASTNGLGYTF. The CDR3 bases are TGTGCCAGCACTAATGGTCTTGGCTACACCTTC.

The chain couples TRBV20-1 to TRBJ2-7, with D possibly being TRBD2 (6 bases). Deletions cut 7 bases from V and 2 bases from J, with 15 bases between. The germline CDR1 and CDR2 sequences are DFQATT and SNEGSKA (reference sequence). This CDR3 has 13 residues. The CDR3 protein is CSGGGGRPYEQYF. The CDR3 DNA sequence: TGCAGTGGGGGAGGTGGACGCCCCTACGAGCAGTACTTC.

This clonotype was seen a handful of times. The chain joins TRBV7-3 to TRBJ2-1; TRBD1 matches at 10 bases. With V trimmed by 5 bases and J by 2 bases, 6 bases remained unmatched. Germline-derived CDR1 and CDR2 are SGHTA and FQGTGA. The CDR3 extends over 16 amino acids. In DNA, the CDR3 is TGTGCCAGCAGCACCCGACAGGGGGCAGCCTACAATGAGCAGTTCTTC. Amino acid sequence: CASSTRQGAAYNEQFF.

The chain has TRBV29-1 and TRBJ2-3; 7 positions agree with TRBD2. CDR1 and CDR2 (germline): SQVTM, ANQGSEA. The CDR3 is 14 amino acids. V trimming: 0 bases; J trimming: 5 bases; junction bases outside the gene matches: 5. The CDR3 protein is CSVEDLGGEDTQYF. In DNA form, the CDR3 reads TGCAGCGTTGAAGATCTGGGGGGGGAAGATACGCAGTATTTT.

A few counts support this clonotype. The V and J genes are TRBV7-2 and TRBJ2-1; D unresolved. Trimming shortened V by 1 base and J by 14 bases, and 9 bases separated the two germline ends. The germline V gene encodes CDR1 SGHTA and CDR2 FQGNSA. The CDR3 is 11 residues long. For the CDR3, the DNA is TGTGCCAGCAGCTTAGGGCCAGTTGAGTTCTTC. This gives the protein CASSLGPVEFF.

The chain is built from TRBV4-2 and TRBJ2-3, with D possibly being TRBD2 (5 bases). The CDR3 has 16 amino acids. Trimming took off 0 bases at V and 4 bases at J, with 14 bases between the two ends. The germline V gene has CDR1 LGHNA and CDR2 YNFKEQ. CDR3 sequence: CASSQEWASRSDTQYF. The CDR3 DNA is TGTGCCAGCAGCCAAGAGTGGGCTAGCCGGTCAGATACGCAGTATTTT.

This clonotype has ten or more counts. The chain combines TRBV10-3 with TRBJ1-2, with D possibly TRBD1 on 5 matching bases. Germline CDR1 and CDR2: ENHRY and SYGVKD. Trimming took 10 bases from V and 4 from J, leaving 25 bases between them. The CDR3 consists of 16 residues. The CDR3 spells CATHGTADESPYGYTF. The CDR3, as DNA: TGTGCCACCCACGGGACGGCGGATGAAAGCCCCTATGGCTACACCTTC.

This clonotype was seen a few times. The chain uses TRBV2 and TRBJ2-1; 12 bases are shared with TRBD1. The germline V gene encodes CDR1 SNHLY and CDR2 FYNNEI. The CDR3 length is 19 residues. Trimming cost V 6 bases and J 2 bases; bases outside gene matches: 14. The CDR3 spells CASSLSGTGGVIPYNEQFF. The CDR3 coding sequence is TGTGCCAGCAGCCTATCCGGGACAGGGGGCGTAATTCCCTACAATGAGCAGTTCTTC.

There are a few counts of this clonotype. V and J are TRBV4-1 and TRBJ1-2, with 10 bases that match TRBD1. The trim removed 2 bases at V and 11 bases at J, leaving 8 bases unmatched. There are 14 residues in the CDR3. The germline gives CDR1 MGHRA, CDR2 YSYEKL. In nucleotides, the CDR3 is TGCGCCAGCAGCCAAAATCGGGACAGGGGCGAATACACCTTC. Protein sequence: CASSQNRDRGEYTF.

The chain links TRBV20-1 to TRBJ2-3; possibly TRBD1 or TRBD2 for D (5 bases each). Trimming stripped 1 base from V and 8 bases from J, with 19 bases between. Germline V gene lookup returns CDR1 DFQATT and CDR2 SNEGSKA (reference sequence). CDR3 length equals 15 residues. In nucleotides, the CDR3 is TGCAGTGCTAGAGGTGTTATGGACGGGGCAAGTACGCAGTATTTT. This gives the protein CSARGVMDGASTQYF.

There are many counts of this clonotype. This chain joins TRBV7-9 and TRBJ1-5; D ambiguous. Germline V gene lookup returns CDR1 SEHNR and CDR2 FQNEAQ (reference sequence). This CDR3 spans 16 amino acids. Trimming pared 1 base from V and 4 bases from J, leaving 14 bases between. The CDR3 DNA reads TGTGCCAGCAGCTTAGACATCGGGTCAAGTAATCAGCCCCAGCATTTT. Translation gives CASSLDIGSSNQPQHF.

The chain couples TRBV6-5 to TRBJ1-2; 7 nucleotides agree with TRBD1. Germline-derived CDR1 and CDR2 are MNHEY and SVGAGI. The CDR3 is 14 residues long. J was trimmed by 5 bases and V by 6 bases; bases with no gene match: 9. DNA of the CDR3: TGTGCCAGCAGGGCTCCGGGACAGCTATATGGCTACACCTTC. Translated: CASRAPGQLYGYTF.

The CDR3 bases are TGTGCCAGCAGCTTCCAATTTGGCGGAGCCTACGAGCAGTACTTC. Protein: CASSFQFGGAYEQYF. This chain joins TRBV7-9 and TRBJ2-7, with D hard to call. Germline V lookup: CDR1 SEHNR, CDR2 FQNEAQ (reference sequence). V shed 3 bases and J shed 2 bases, with 14 bases lying between them. The CDR3 has 15 amino acids.